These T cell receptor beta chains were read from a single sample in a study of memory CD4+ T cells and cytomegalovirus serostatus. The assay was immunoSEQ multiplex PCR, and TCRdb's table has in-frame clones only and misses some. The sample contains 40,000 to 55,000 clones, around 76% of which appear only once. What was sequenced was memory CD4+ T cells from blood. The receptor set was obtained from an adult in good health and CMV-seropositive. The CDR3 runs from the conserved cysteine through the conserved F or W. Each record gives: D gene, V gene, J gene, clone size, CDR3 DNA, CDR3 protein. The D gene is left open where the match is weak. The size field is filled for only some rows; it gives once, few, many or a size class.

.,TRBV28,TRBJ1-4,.,TGTGCCAGCAGCCCAAACGACATATTTGAAAAACTGTTTTTT,CASSPNDIFEKLFF
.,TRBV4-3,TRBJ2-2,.,TGCGCCAGCAGCCAAGATCTTGCCGGGGGGGAGCTGTTTTTT,CASSQDLAGGELFF
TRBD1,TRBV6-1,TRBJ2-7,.,TGTGCCAGCAGTCCGGGACAGAGCGATTACGAGCAGTACTTC,CASSPGQSDYEQYF
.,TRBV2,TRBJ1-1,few,TGTGCCAGCAGTGTGGATCTCGCTGAAGCTTTCTTT,CASSVDLAEAFF
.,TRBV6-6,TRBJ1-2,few,TGTGCCAGCAGTTACCCCGCGGGGACCGACTATGGCTACACCTTC,CASSYPAGTDYGYTF
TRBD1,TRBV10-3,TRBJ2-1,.,TGTGCCATCAGTGAGTCGAAACAGGGGGCGAACAATGAGCAGTTCTTC,CAISESKQGANNEQFF
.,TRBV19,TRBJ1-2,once,TGTGCCAGTAGTATCTCTGGGTATGGTGGCTACACCTTC,CASSISGYGGYTF
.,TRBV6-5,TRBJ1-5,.,TGTGCCAGCAGACAGGGTAAAGCCCAGCATTTT,CASRQGKAQHF
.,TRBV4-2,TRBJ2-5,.,TGTGCCAGCAGCCAGCGCAGGGAAGAGACCCAGTACTTC,CASSQRREETQYF
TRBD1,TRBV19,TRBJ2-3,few,TGTGCCAGTAGTTCTAGGGCCGGGACAGGGGGGATCGGGGATACGCAGTATTTT,CASSSRAGTGGIGDTQYF
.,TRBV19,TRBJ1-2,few,TGTGCCAGTAGTAGGACAGCGACGAACTATGGCTACACCTTC,CASSRTATNYGYTF
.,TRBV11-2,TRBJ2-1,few,TGTGCCAGCAGCTTAGATGGCCTCTACAGCAATGAGCAGTTCTTC,CASSLDGLYSNEQFF
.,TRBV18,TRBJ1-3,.,TGTGCCAGCTCCCAGGACGCCGGAAACACCATATATTTT,CASSQDAGNTIYF
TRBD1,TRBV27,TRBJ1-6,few,TGTGCCAGCAGTAGGGGACAGATCAATTCACCCCTCCACTTT,CASSRGQINSPLHF
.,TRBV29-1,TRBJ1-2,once,TGCAGCGCGGTTCAAAGTCAGGTCTCAGGCTACACCTTC,CSAVQSQVSGYTF
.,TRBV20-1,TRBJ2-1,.,TGCAGTGCCCTTTCCTACAATGAGCAGTTCTTC,CSALSYNEQFF
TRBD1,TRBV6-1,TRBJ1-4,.,TGTGCCAGCAGTGAAGCCTCTGACAGGGGGCGTGAAAAACTGTTTTTT,CASSEASDRGREKLFF